The 11 T cell receptor beta chains below were found in one sample sequenced in a study of shared clonotypes between healthy human individuals. Clones were sequenced by immunoSEQ multiplex PCR, and TCRdb holds only the in-frame ones, with some missing. This table has around 1.4 million clones, approximately 98.5% appearing once. Material: naive CD4+ T cells sorted from blood. Subset specified: CD45RA+ positively selected. These TCRs come from a man aged 25 to 40 in good health.

The rearrangement uses TRBV5-5 and TRBJ2-7; D gene uncertain. Germline CDR1 and CDR2: SGHKS and YYEKEE (reference sequence). This CDR3 is 13 amino acids long. V lost 3 bases to trimming and J lost 2 bases, with 9 bases between them. DNA for the CDR3: TGTGCCAGCAGCTCATACAACACCTACGAGCAGTACTTC. It translates to CASSSYNTYEQYF.

The chain uses TRBV15 and TRBJ2-7, with D perhaps TRBD2 (6 bases). Per germline, CDR1 LNHNV and CDR2 YYDKDF (reference sequence). The CDR3 extends over 17 amino acids. V lost 1 base to trimming and J lost 0 bases, with 16 bases between them. In DNA form, the CDR3 reads TGTGCCACCAGCAGAGGGACACTAGCTGAGAGCTCCTACGAGCAGTACTTC. It yields the protein CATSRGTLAESSYEQYF.

This clone was seen a single time. The CDR3 DNA reads as TGTGCCAGCAGTTTGGACGACAGAACGGCTTTCTTT. Translated, it gives CASSLDDRTAFF. The chain uses TRBV28 and TRBJ1-1; D might be TRBD1 (5 bases). V lost 3 bases and J lost 11, with 13 bases in between. This CDR3 is 12 amino acids long. The V gene's germline CDR1 is MDHEN and CDR2 SYDVKM.

This sequence joins TRBV7-3 and TRBJ2-1; no clear D gene. Germline loops: CDR1 SGHTA, CDR2 FQGTGA. The ends were cut back, 0 bases at V and 6 bases at J, with 9 bases in the middle. The CDR3 consists of 14 residues. CDR3: CASSLTGLLNEQFF. The CDR3 DNA reads as TGTGCCAGCAGCTTAACCGGTTTGCTCAATGAGCAGTTCTTC.

On this clone: Within the sample, other DNA sequences also encode this same CDR3. The V call is TRBV30, the J call TRBJ1-3; no clear D. The germline gives CDR1 GTSNPN, CDR2 SVGIG (reference sequence). V was shortened by 2 bases and J by 1 base, with 0 bases between the two germline ends. This CDR3 comprises 11 residues. The CDR3 sequence is CAWSSGNTIYF. In DNA form, the CDR3 reads TGTGCCTGGAGTTCTGGAAACACCATATATTTT.

The chain is built from TRBV7-2 and TRBJ1-5, with D tentatively TRBD1 (6 bases). Germline CDR1 and CDR2: SGHTA and FQGNSA. This CDR3 has 13 amino acids. V was shortened by 6 bases and J by 4 bases, with 10 bases between the two germline ends. The DNA of the CDR3 is TGTGCCAGCAGAGGCAGGGGAAATCAGCCCCAGCATTTT. Translated, it gives CASRGRGNQPQHF. Looking up the rest from reference TRBV7-2 and TRBJ1-5 gives the full variable domain: GAGVSQSPSNKVTEKGKDVELRCDPISGHTALYWYRQSLGQGLEFLIYFQGNSAPDKSGLPSDRFSAERTGGSVSTLTIQRTQQEDSAVYLCASRGRGNQPQHFGDGTRLSIL.

The chain is built from TRBV7-2 and TRBJ2-3; TRBD2 matches 12 bases. This CDR3 region has 15 residues. Germline V gene sequence: CDR1 SGHTA, CDR2 FQGNSA. V was pared by 5 bases and J by 7 bases, with 7 bases of the junction left unmatched. The CDR3: CASSPRLAGDHTQYF. The CDR3 DNA sequence: TGTGCCAGCAGCCCCCGACTAGCGGGAGATCATACGCAGTATTTT.

The V gene is TRBV2, the J gene TRBJ1-4; D gene ambiguous. This CDR3 spans 12 amino acids. V lost 5 bases to trimming and J lost 2 bases, with 3 bases between them. Germline lookup yields CDR1 SNHLY and CDR2 FYNNEI. This CDR3 is CASSPTNEKLFF. The CDR3 DNA reads as TGTGCCAGCAGTCCTACTAATGAAAAACTGTTTTTT.

The chain recombines TRBV30 with TRBJ2-1; D not certain. Deletions cut 1 base from V and 7 bases from J, with 8 bases between. This CDR3 has 12 residues. Germline CDR1 and CDR2: GTSNPN and SVGIG (reference sequence). The CDR3 nucleotides are TGTGCCTGGAGTGCTACGAGTAATGAGCAGTTCTTC. Its translation: CAWSATSNEQFF.

The V and J genes are TRBV6-6 and TRBJ2-7; D not resolved. The V end was cut by 6 bases, the J end by 4 bases, with 13 bases between. Germline CDR1 is MNHNY and CDR2 is SVGAGI (reference sequence). This CDR3 is 13 amino acids long. CDR3 in DNA: TGTGCCAGCAGCTTAAACGGACGGTACGAGCAGTACTTC. It yields the protein CASSLNGRYEQYF.

The chain combines TRBV6-5 with TRBJ2-1, with D possibly being TRBD1 or TRBD2 (7 bases each). Germline V CDR1 and CDR2: MNHEY, SVGAGI. The V end was cut by 2 bases, the J end by 0 bases, with 11 bases between. CDR3 size: 16 residues. CDR3 region: CASSYPRGGSYNEQFF. The CDR3, as DNA: TGTGCCAGCAGTTACCCCAGGGGGGGCTCCTACAATGAGCAGTTCTTC.